This T cell receptor (beta chain) is drawn from a study of technical replicates of blood from a handful of donors. TCRdb keeps only in-frame clones here, not all; method: immunoSEQ multiplex PCR. The data contain about 81,000 clones, under 97% of them singletons. In germline, CDR1 is MNHEY, CDR2 SVGAGI. The CDR3 is 14 amino acids. V shed 0 bases and J shed 1 base, with 7 bases lying between them. Sequenced sample: T cells isolated from PBMCs. The TCR comes from a human donor in good health. The V and J genes are TRBV6-5 and TRBJ2-7, with a tentative D call TRBD1 (5 bases). The CDR3 DNA reads TGTGCCAGCAGTTACTCGGACAAATCCTACGAGCAGTACTTC. Translated: CASSYSDKSYEQYF.